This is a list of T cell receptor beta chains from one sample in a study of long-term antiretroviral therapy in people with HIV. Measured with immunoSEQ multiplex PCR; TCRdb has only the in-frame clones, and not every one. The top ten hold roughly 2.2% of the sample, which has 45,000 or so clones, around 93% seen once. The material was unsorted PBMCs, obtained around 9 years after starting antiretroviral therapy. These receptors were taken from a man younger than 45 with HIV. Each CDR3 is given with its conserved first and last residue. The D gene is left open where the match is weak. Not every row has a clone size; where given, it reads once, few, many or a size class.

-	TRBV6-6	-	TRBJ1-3	CASSYDGEGNTIYF	TGTGCCAGCAGTTACGACGGGGAGGGAAACACCATATATTTT
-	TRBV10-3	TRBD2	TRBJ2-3	CAITGTSGVADTQYF	TGTGCCATCACTGGGACTAGCGGGGTAGCAGATACGCAGTATTTT
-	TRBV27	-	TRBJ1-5	CASSLWGNAGLGAYQPQHF	TGTGCCAGCAGTTTATGGGGGAATGCGGGTTTGGGCGCATATCAGCCCCAGCATTTT
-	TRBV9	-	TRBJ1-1	CASSGEGRGSPEAFF	TGTGCCAGCAGCGGGGAGGGCAGGGGTTCCCCTGAAGCTTTCTTT
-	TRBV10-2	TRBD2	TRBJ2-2	CASSGRRENTGELFF	TGCGCCAGCAGCGGGAGGAGGGAGAACACCGGGGAGCTGTTTTTT
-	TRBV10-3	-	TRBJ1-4	CATRSGGQEREKLFF	TGTGCCACTCGCTCCGGGGGCCAGGAAAGGGAAAAACTGTTTTTT
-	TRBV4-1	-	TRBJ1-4	CASSESSGAGEKLFF	TGCGCCAGCAGCGAGTCATCGGGGGCAGGGGAAAAACTGTTTTTT
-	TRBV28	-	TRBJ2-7	CASSPRNSKFF	TGTGCCAGCAGTCCTCGGAACAGTAAGTTCTTC
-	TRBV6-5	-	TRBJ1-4	CASTSDSPNEKLFF	TGTGCCAGCACCTCGGACAGCCCCAATGAAAAACTGTTTTTT
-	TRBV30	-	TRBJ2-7	CAWSVQGHEQYF	TGTGCCTGGAGTGTCCAGGGCCACGAGCAGTACTTC
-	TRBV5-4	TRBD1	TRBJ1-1	CASSPIRQGNTEAFF	TGTGCCAGCAGCCCTATACGACAGGGGAACACTGAAGCTTTCTTT
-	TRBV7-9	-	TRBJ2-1	CASSLNGEGNEQFF	TGTGCCAGCAGCCTAAACGGAGAAGGGAATGAGCAGTTCTTC
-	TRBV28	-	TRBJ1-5	CASSSTRQPQHF	TGTGCCAGCAGTTCCACACGTCAGCCCCAGCATTTT
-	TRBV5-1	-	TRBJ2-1	CASSFGPHNEQFF	TGCGCCAGCAGCTTCGGACCCCACAATGAGCAGTTCTTC
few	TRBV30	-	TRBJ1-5	CAWGGQGDQPQHF	TGTGCCTGGGGGGGGCAGGGAGATCAGCCCCAGCATTTT
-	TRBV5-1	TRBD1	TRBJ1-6	CASRQGEAGWNSPLHF	TGCGCCAGCAGACAGGGGGAGGCAGGGTGGAATTCACCCCTCCACTTT
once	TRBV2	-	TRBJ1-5	CASSEAVWPQHF	TGTGCCAGCAGTGAGGCGGTATGGCCCCAGCATTTT
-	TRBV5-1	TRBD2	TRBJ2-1	CASGLAGVNEQFF	TGCGCCAGCGGGCTAGCGGGGGTCAATGAGCAGTTCTTC
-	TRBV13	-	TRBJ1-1	CASSLTNLNTEAFF	TGTGCCAGCAGCTTAACGAACCTGAACACTGAAGCTTTCTTT
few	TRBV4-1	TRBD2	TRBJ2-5	CASSQGGSGVGTQYF	TGCGCCAGCAGCCAAGGGGGTAGCGGGGTGGGGACCCAGTACTTC
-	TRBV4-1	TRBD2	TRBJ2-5	CASSLQGLAGETQYF	TGCGCCAGCAGCCTCCAGGGACTAGCTGGAGAGACCCAGTACTTC
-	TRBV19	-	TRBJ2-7	CASSIGQMAYEQYF	TGTGCCAGTAGTATCGGGCAGATGGCCTACGAGCAGTACTTC
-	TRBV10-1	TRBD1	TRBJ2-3	CASSPGQGAASTDTQYF	TGCGCCAGCAGCCCCGGACAGGGCGCCGCAAGCACAGATACGCAGTATTTT
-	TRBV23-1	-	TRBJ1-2	CASSPGLIYGYTF	TGCGCCAGCAGTCCGGGACTTATCTATGGCTACACCTTC
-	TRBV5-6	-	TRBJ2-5	CASSRRTAHQETQYF	TGTGCCAGTAGTCGAAGGACAGCCCACCAAGAGACCCAGTACTTC
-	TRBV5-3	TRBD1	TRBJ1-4	CARSNSDRVTNEKLFF	TGTGCCAGAAGCAACTCTGACAGGGTTACTAATGAAAAACTGTTTTTT
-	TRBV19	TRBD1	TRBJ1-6	CATQGQASSYNSPLHF	TGTGCCACCCAGGGACAGGCGAGCTCCTATAATTCACCCCTCCACTTT